The 2 T cell receptor beta chains given below trace back to one sample, sequenced in a study of shared clonotypes between healthy human individuals. Sequencing was performed with immunoSEQ multiplex PCR; in TCRdb, only in-frame clones are kept and a portion is missing. The data contain about 2 million clones, 85% to 95% of them singletons. Sequenced input: naive CD4+ T cells sorted from blood. This sample's subset: CD45RA+ positively selected. The receptors derive from a man between 18 and 29 years old in good health.

This chain links TRBV5-1 with TRBJ1-2, with TRBD1 matching over 9 bases. The junction had 10 bases not matched to a gene; V was cut back by 8 bases and J by 5 bases. This CDR3 is 14 amino acids long. Germline V gene sequence: CDR1 SGHRS, CDR2 YFSETQ. CDR3 residues: CASTGTGTLYGYTF. The CDR3 nucleotides read TGCGCCAGTACCGGGACAGGGACTTTATATGGCTACACCTTC.

The gene calls are TRBV28 and TRBJ1-2, with D perhaps matching TRBD1 (5 bases). The CDR3 extends over 16 amino acids. Germline CDR1 is MDHEN and CDR2 is SYDVKM. Between the trimmed V and J ends, which lost 5 bases and 4 bases, there was a span of 20 bases. The CDR3 bases are TGTGCCAGCAGTCGGGGTGGGGTCTTAAGGGGCTATGGCTACACCTTC. It yields the protein CASSRGGVLRGYGYTF.